This TCR beta chain was sequenced for a study of a mutant IDH1 vaccine in newly diagnosed glioma. Overall study: The first vaccination came 4-6 weeks after radiotherapy alone, or with temozolomide cycles. Before enrollment, the patients had been treated with radiotherapy alone, temozolomide alone, or both together. Most of them had received both.

Points from the study as a whole: Changes in top peripheral clonotypes did not appear linked to pseudoprogression.

Time point specified: week 47, end of study. Doses of 300 ug of mutant IDH1 20-mer peptide were given with topical imiquimod. Every donor had a new WHO grade 3 or 4 astrocytoma that was IDH1-mutant, with loss of nuclear ATRX. This clone was seen a few times. Antigen unknown. The CDR3 is 13 residues long. V was pared by 6 bases and J by 1 base, with 12 bases between. Germline V gene lookup returns CDR1 SQVTM and CDR2 ANQGSEA. Clones were sequenced by immunoSEQ multiplex PCR, and TCRdb holds only the in-frame ones, with some missing. The repertoire holds tens of thousands of clones, roughly 76% seen once, with 5% to 6.5% in the top ten.

This chain uses TRBV29-1 with TRBJ1-1; a weak D match, TRBD1 (5 bases). The TCR sequence derives from a man aged 50-60 years with glioma. Sequenced here: PBMCs, sampled from a glioma patient whose treatment included an IDH1 peptide vaccine. CDR3 residues: CSVGGGGNTEAFF. The CDR3 coding sequence is TGCAGCGTGGGGGGGGGAGGGAACACTGAAGCTTTCTTT.